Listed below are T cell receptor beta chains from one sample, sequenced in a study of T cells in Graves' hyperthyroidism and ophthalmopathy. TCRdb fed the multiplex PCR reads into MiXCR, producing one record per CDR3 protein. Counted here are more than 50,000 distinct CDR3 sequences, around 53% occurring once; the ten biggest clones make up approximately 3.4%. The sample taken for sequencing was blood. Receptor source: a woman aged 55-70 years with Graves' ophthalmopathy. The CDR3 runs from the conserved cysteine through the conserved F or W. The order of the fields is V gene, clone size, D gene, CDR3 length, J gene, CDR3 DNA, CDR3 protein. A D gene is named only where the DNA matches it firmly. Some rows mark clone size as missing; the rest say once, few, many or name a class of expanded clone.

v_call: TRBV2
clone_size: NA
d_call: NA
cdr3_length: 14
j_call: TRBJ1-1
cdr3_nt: TGTGCCAGCAACCTAAATGCGGGGGATACTGAAGCTTTCTTT
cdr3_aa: CASNLNAGDTEAFF

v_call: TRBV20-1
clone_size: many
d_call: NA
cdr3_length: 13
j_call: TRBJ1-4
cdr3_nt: TGCAGTGCTAGATCTCAGGGTAATGAAAAACTGTTTTTT
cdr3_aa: CSARSQGNEKLFF

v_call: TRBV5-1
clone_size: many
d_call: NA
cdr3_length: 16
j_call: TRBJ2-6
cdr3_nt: TGCGCCAGCAGCTTTGATTTCGGGTCCGGGGCCAACGTCCTGACTTTC
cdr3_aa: CASSFDFGSGANVLTF

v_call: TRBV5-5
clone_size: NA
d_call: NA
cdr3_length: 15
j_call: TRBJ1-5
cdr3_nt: TGTGCCAGCAGCTTGAGGACATATAGCAATCAGCCCCAGCATTTT
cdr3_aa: CASSLRTYSNQPQHF

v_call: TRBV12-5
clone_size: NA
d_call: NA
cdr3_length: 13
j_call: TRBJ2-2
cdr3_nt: TGTGCTAGTGGTTTAATCGGGACCGGGGAGCTGTTTTTT
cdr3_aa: CASGLIGTGELFF

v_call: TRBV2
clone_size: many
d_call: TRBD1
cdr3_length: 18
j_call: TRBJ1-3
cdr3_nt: TGTGCCAGCAGTCCTTCCGGGACAGGGCGCCGCTCTGGAAACACCATATATTTT
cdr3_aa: CASSPSGTGRRSGNTIYF

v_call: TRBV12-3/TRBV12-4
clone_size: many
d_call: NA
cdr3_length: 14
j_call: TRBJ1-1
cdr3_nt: TGTGCCAGCAGTTTGGAGGGATTGAACACTGAAGCTTTCTTT
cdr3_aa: CASSLEGLNTEAFF

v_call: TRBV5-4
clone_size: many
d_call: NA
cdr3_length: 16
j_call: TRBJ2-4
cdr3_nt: TGTGCCAGCAGCTTGGTGTCCCAGACAGCCAAAAACATTCAGTACTTC
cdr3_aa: CASSLVSQTAKNIQYF

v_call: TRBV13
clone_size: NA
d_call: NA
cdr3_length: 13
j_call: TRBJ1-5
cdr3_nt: TGTGCCAGCACCATGTGGGGCAATCAGCCCCAGCATTTT
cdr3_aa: CASTMWGNQPQHF

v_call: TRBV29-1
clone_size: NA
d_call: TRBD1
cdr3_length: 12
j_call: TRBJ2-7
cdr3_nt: TGCAGCGCACTGACAGGGACCTACGAGCAGTACTTC
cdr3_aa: CSALTGTYEQYF

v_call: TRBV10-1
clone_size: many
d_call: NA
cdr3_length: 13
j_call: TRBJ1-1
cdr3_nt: TGCGCCATCCGCAGTAATAGGAACACTGAAGCTTTCTTT
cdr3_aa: CAIRSNRNTEAFF

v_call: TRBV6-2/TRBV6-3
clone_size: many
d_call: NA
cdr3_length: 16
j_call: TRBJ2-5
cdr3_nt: TGTGCCAGCAGTTATTCGGTGTTTGGAGAGCAAGAGACCCAGTACTTC
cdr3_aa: CASSYSVFGEQETQYF

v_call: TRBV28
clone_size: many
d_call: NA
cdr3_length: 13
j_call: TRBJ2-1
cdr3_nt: TGTGCCAGCAGTTTAAACAGCGCTAATGAGCAGTTCTTC
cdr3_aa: CASSLNSANEQFF

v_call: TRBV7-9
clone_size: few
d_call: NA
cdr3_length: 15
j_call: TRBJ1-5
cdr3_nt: TGTGCCAGCAGCTTAATGGGGGACTACGAGCAGCCCCAGCATTTT
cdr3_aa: CASSLMGDYEQPQHF

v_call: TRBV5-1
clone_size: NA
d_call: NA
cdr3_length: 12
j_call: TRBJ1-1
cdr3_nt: TGCGCCAGTAGAGAGGGGTGCACTGAAGCTTTCTTT
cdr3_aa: CASREGCTEAFF

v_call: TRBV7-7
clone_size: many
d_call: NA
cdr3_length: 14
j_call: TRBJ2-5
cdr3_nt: TGTGCCAGCAGCCCCCGGACCGTTCAAGAGACCCAGTACTTC
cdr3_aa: CASSPRTVQETQYF

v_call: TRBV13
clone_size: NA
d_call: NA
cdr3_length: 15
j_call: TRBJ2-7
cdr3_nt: TGTGCCAGCAGTCCTCGACGGGGTTCAGCCTACGAGCAGTACTTC
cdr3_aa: CASSPRRGSAYEQYF

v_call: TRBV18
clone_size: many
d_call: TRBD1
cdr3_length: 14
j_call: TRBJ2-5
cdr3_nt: TGTGCCAGCTCACGGGGACAGCTAAGGGAGACCCAGTACTTC
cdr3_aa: CASSRGQLRETQYF

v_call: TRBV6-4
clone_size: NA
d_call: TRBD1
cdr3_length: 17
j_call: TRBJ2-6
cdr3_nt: TGTGCCAGCCAGGGACAGGGGTTTAACTATGGGGCCAACGTCCTGACTTTC
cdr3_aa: CASQGQGFNYGANVLTF

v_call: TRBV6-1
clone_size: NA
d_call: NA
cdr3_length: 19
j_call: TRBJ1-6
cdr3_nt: TGTGCCAGCAGTGAAGCACCTTGGACTAGCGGGGGAGATAATTCACCCCTCCACTTT
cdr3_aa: CASSEAPWTSGGDNSPLHF

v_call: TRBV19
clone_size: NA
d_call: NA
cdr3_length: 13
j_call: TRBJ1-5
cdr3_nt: TGTGCCAGTTCGGACTATAGCAATCAGCCCCAGCATTTT
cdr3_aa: CASSDYSNQPQHF

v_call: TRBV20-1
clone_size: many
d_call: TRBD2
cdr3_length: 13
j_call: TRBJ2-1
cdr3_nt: TGCAGTGTAGCGGGAGGCGGTAGCAATGAGCAGTTCTTC
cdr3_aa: CSVAGGGSNEQFF

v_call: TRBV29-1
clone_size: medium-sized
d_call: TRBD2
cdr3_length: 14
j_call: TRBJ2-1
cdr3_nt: TGCAGCCTCAGCCGGGAGGGCTACTACAATGAGCAGTTCTTC
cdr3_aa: CSLSREGYYNEQFF

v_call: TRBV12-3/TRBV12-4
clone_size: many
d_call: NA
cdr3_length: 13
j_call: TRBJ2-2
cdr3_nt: TGTGCCAGCAGTTCTATTAATACCGGGGAGCTGTTTTTT
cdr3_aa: CASSSINTGELFF

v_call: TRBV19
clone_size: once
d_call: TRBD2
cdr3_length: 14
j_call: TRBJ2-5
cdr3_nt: TGTGCCAGAACGCCGGGAGGGTTACAAGAGACCCAGTACTTC
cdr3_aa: CARTPGGLQETQYF

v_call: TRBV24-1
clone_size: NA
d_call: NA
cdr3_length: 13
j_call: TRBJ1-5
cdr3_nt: TGTGCCACCCCAAACAGGGAGAATCAGCCCCAGCATTTT
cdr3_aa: CATPNRENQPQHF

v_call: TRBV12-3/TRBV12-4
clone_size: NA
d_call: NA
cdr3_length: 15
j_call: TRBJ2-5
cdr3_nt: TGTGCCAGCAGTTCCACGACAGGGGAGGGAGAGACCCAGTACTTC
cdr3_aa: CASSSTTGEGETQYF

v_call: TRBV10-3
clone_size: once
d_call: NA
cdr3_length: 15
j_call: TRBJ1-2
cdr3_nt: TGTGCCATCAGTGAAGGCTGGGGGCAGGGGTATGGCTACACCTTC
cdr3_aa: CAISEGWGQGYGYTF

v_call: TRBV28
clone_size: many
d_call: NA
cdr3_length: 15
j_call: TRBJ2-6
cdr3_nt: TGTGCCAGCAGTTTGGATTCCTCTGGGGCCAACGTCCTGACTTTC
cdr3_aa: CASSLDSSGANVLTF

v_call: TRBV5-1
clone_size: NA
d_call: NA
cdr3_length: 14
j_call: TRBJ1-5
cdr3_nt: TGCGCCAGCAGCCCCGGAAGGGGGGCTAAGCCCCAGCATTTT
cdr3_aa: CASSPGRGAKPQHF

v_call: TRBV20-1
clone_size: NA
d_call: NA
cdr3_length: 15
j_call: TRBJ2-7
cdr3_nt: TGCAGTGCTAGAGATAGTCAGGGAGGATTCTACGAGCAGTACTTC
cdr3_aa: CSARDSQGGFYEQYF

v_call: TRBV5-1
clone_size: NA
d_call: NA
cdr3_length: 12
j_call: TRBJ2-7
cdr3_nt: TGCGCCAGCAGCTTCCTGCAGAACGAGCAGTACTTC
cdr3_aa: CASSFLQNEQYF

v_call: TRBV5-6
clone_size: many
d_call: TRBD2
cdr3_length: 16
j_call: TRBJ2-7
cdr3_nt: TGTGCCAGCAGCTTGAGGAGCGGGGGGGCAGATGACGAGCAGTACTTC
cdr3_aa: CASSLRSGGADDEQYF

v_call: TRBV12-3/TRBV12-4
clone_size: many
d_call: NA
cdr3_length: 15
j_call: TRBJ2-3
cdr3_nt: TGTGCCAGCAGTTCCTTGGAGCGGAGCACAGATACGCAGTATTTT
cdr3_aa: CASSSLERSTDTQYF

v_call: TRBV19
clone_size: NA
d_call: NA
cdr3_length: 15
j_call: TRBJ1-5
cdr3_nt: TGTGTCAGTCACTACGACGATATGATCAATCAGCCCCAGCTTTTT
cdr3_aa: CVSHYDDMINQPQLF

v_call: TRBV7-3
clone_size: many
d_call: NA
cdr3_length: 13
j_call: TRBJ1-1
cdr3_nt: TGTGCCAGCAGCTCTCGGAGGAACACTGAAGCTTTCTTT
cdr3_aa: CASSSRRNTEAFF

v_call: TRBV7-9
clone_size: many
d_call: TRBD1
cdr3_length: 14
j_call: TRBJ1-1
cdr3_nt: TGTGCCAGCAGCCCTCGGACAGGGGAAACTGAAGCTTTCTTT
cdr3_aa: CASSPRTGETEAFF

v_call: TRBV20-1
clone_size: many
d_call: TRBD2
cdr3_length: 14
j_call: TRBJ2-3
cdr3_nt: TGCAGTGCTAGCCCGGGGGGGTGGACAGATACGCAGTATTTT
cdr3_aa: CSASPGGWTDTQYF

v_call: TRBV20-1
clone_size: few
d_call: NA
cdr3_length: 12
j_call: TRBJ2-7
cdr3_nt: TGCAGTGCTGGGACGGGTATCTACGAGCAGTACTTC
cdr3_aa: CSAGTGIYEQYF

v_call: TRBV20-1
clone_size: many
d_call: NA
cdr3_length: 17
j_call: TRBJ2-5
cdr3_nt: TGCAGTGCTAGAGCTGCCGGGACCCAGCATGGATGGGAGACCCAGTACTTC
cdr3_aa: CSARAAGTQHGWETQYF

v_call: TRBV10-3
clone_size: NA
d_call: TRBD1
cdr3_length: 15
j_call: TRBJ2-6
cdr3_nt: TGTGCCATCATGGAAACGGGGACAGGGGATAACGTCCTGACTTTC
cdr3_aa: CAIMETGTGDNVLTF

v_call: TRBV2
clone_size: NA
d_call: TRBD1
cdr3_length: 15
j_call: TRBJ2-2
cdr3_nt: TGTGCCACACAGACGACAGGGGGCGCCGCCGGGGAGCTGTTTTTT
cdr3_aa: CATQTTGGAAGELFF

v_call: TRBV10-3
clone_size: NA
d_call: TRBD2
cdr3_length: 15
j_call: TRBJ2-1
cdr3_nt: TGTGCCATCAGTGAACCGGCGGGAGTGAACAATGAGCAGTTCTTC
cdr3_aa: CAISEPAGVNNEQFF

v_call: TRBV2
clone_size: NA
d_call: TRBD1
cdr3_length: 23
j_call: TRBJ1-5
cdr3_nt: TGTGCCAGCACCGGGACAGGGGAGGAGGGGGCCACCTGGATAGATTCTGGAGGCAAGCCCCAGCATTTT
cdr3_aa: CASTGTGEEGATWIDSGGKPQHF

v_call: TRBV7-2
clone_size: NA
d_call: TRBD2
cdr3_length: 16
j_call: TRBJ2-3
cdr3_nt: TGTGCCAGCAGCTTATCTAGCGGGGGAAGCACAGATACGCAGTATTTT
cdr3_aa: CASSLSSGGSTDTQYF

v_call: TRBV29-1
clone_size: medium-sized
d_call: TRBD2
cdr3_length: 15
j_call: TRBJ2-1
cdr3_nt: TGCAGCGTTGAAGATCGGGGGGTACCCTACAATGAGCAGTTCTTC
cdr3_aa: CSVEDRGVPYNEQFF

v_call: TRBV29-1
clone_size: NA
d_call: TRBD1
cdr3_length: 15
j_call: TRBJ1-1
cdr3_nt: TGCAGCGAGACAAGGACAGGGGAATTGAAGACTGAAGCTTTCTTT
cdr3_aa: CSETRTGELKTEAFF

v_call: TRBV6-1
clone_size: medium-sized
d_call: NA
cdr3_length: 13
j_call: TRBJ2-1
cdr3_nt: TGTGCCAGCACCACCCGAGCGGGCTCTGAGCAGTTCTTC
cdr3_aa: CASTTRAGSEQFF

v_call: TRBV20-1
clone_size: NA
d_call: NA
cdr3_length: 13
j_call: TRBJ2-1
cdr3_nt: TGCAGTGCCCCGTCCCCACCCATTTCGGAGCAGTTCTTC
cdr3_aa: CSAPSPPISEQFF

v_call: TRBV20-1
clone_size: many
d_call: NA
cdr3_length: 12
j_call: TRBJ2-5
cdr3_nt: TGCAGTGCTTCAGTCCTCCAAGAGACCCAGTACTTC
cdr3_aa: CSASVLQETQYF

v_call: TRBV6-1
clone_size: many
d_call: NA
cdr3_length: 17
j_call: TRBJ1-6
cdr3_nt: TGTGCCAGCAGTGAAGTGTGGGGGGGGGAGAATAATTCACCCCTCCACTTT
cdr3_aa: CASSEVWGGENNSPLHF

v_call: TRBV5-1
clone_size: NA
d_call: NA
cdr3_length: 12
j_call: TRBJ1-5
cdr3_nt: TGCGCCAGCAGCTTACTAGCGGAGCCCCAGCATTTT
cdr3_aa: CASSLLAEPQHF

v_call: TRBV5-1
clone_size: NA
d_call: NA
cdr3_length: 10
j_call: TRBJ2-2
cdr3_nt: TGCGCCAGCAGCTTCCGGGAGCTGTTTTTT
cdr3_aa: CASSFRELFF

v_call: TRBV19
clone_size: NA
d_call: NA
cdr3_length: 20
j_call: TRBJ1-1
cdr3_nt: TGTGCCAGTAGTCCCGCAGGGACCTATGGCTACACCTTGGGGAACACTGAAGCTTTCTTT
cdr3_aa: CASSPAGTYGYTLGNTEAFF

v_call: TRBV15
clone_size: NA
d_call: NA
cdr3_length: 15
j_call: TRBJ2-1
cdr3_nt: TGTGCCACCAGCCCCGGGGCTAGCGACTACGACGAGCAGTTCTTC
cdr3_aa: CATSPGASDYDEQFF

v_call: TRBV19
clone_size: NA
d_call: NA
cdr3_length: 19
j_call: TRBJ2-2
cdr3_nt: NA
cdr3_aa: CASSIRQGNYEQYFGELFF

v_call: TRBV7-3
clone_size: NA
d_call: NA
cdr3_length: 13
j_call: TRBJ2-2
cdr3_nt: TGTGCCAGCAGCTTAAGGGGCACCGGGGAGCTGTTTTTT
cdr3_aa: CASSLRGTGELFF

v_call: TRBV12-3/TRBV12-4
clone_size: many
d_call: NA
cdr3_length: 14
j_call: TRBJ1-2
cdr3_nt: TGTGCCAGCAGTCCTGGGACGGGTTCGGAGGGCTACACCTTC
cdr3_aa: CASSPGTGSEGYTF

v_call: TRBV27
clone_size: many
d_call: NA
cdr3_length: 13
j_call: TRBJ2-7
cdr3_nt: TGTGCCAGCGGCCGGCCGGGACCCTCCGAGCAGTACTTC
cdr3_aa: CASGRPGPSEQYF

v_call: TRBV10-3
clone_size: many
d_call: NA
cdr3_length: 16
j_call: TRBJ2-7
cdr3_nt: TGTGCCATCAGTGACGGCGGCAGGAGGAGCTCCTACGAGCAGTACTTC
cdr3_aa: CAISDGGRRSSYEQYF